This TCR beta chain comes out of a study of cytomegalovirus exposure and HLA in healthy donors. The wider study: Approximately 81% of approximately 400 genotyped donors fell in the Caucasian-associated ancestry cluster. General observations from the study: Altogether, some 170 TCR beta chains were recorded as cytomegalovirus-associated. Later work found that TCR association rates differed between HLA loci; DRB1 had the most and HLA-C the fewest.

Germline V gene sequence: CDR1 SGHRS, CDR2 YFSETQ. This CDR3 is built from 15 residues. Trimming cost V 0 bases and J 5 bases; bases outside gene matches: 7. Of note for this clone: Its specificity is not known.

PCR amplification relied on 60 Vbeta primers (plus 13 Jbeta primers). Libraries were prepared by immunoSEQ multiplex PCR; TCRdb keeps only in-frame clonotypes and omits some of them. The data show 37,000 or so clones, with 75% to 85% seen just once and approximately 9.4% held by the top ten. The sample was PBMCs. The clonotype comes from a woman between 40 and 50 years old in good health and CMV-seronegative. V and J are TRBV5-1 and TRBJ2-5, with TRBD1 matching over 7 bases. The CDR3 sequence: CASSLAVGGSETQYF. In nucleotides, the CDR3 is TGCGCCAGCAGCTTGGCCGTAGGGGGCAGTGAGACCCAGTACTTC.